Below, 15 T cell receptor beta chains from the same sample are listed, as sequenced in a study of blood T cell repertoires in COVID-19. Sequencing was performed with immunoSEQ multiplex PCR; in TCRdb, only in-frame clones are kept and a portion is missing. The sample carries 250,000 to 300,000 clones, less than 90% recorded once. Sequencing was done on a sample of peripheral blood. These receptors were obtained from a man aged 25-40 years with active or convalescent COVID-19.

This sequence joins TRBV27 and TRBJ1-6; 7 bases align to TRBD1. This CDR3 has 14 residues. CDR1 is MNHEY and CDR2 is SMNVEV in the germline V gene (reference sequence). The J segment lost 7 bases and the V segment lost 5 bases, leaving 5 bases of the junction unmatched. Here the CDR3 reads CASSEWGQNSPLHF. CDR3 in DNA: TGTGCCAGCAGTGAGTGGGGACAGAATTCACCCCTCCACTTT.

The chain is built from TRBV2 and TRBJ1-6, with a possible D match to TRBD1 (5 bases). CDR3 length: 13 amino acids. Germline values: CDR1 SNHLY, CDR2 FYNNEI. The V end was cut by 4 bases, the J end by 9 bases, with 10 bases between. CDR3 loop: CASSAGGGSPLHF. CDR3 coding DNA: TGTGCCAGCAGTGCTGGGGGAGGTTCACCCCTCCACTTT.

CDR3 protein: CASSGGTGYFPDTQYF. The DNA for the CDR3 is TGTGCCAGCAGTGGGGGGACAGGGTATTTCCCAGATACGCAGTATTTT. The chain links TRBV6-1 to TRBJ2-3, with 9 positions matching TRBD1. Germline V gene sequence: CDR1 MNHNS, CDR2 SASEGT. The ends lost 4 bases at V and 4 bases at J; junction bases unmatched: 9. CDR3 length: 16 residues.

The chain is built from TRBV3-1 (or the pseudogene TRBV3-2) and TRBJ1-1, with TRBD1 matching 8 bases. Germline V gene sequence: CDR1 LGHDT, CDR2 YNNKEL (reference sequence). Losses at the gene ends were 4 bases for V and 1 base for J; bases not matched to a gene: 8. The CDR3 spans 16 residues. Written as DNA, the CDR3 is TGTGCCAGCAGCCCACTGGACAGGGCTTCGAACACTGAAGCTTTCTTT. It encodes CASSPLDRASNTEAFF.

The rearrangement links TRBV9 to TRBJ2-7; tentatively, D is TRBD1 (6 bases). The CDR3 has 15 amino acids. V lost 3 bases to trimming and J lost 0 bases, with 13 bases between them. Germline lookup yields CDR1 SGDLS and CDR2 YYNGEE. Here the CDR3 reads CASSGRGADSYEQYF. In DNA form, the CDR3 reads TGTGCCAGCAGCGGCAGGGGAGCGGACTCCTACGAGCAGTACTTC.

This clone is a singleton in its sample. The V gene is TRBV6-2 or TRBV6-3, the J gene TRBJ1-1, with D tentatively TRBD1 (6 bases). V lost 2 bases and J lost 0, with 19 bases in between. The CDR3 totals 18 residues. CDR1 MNHEY and CDR2 SVGEGT come from the germline V gene. In DNA, the CDR3 is TGTGCCAGCAGTTACACTGGGTGGTCGCCAGGGGTGAACACTGAAGCTTTCTTT. Amino acid sequence: CASSYTGWSPGVNTEAFF.

The V gene is TRBV4-1, the J gene TRBJ2-7, with D perhaps TRBD1 (5 bases). The CDR3 is made up of 15 amino acids. The V end was cut by 4 bases, the J end by 0 bases, with 13 bases between. Germline V lookup: CDR1 MGHRA, CDR2 YSYEKL. For the CDR3, the DNA is TGCGCCAGCAGCCTGGATCAACAGGTCTCCTACGAGCAGTACTTC. Amino acid sequence: CASSLDQQVSYEQYF.

Concerning this clone itself: The sample holds other DNA sequences that translate to the same CDR3. The V and J genes are TRBV30 and TRBJ1-4; D not certain. The germline gives CDR1 GTSNPN, CDR2 SVGIG (reference sequence). The CDR3 consists of 12 residues. Trimming removed 0 bases from V and 8 bases from J, with 7 bases in between. In DNA form, the CDR3 reads TGTGCCTGGAGTGTACAAGTGGAAAAACTGTTTTTT. This gives the protein CAWSVQVEKLFF.

The chain has TRBV27 and TRBJ2-3; D is undetermined. The CDR3 loop spans 17 amino acids. Germline CDR1 and CDR2: MNHEY and SMNVEV (reference sequence). Trimming removed 3 bases from V and 1 base from J, with 17 bases in between. The CDR3 loop reads CASSFQYERRGTDTQYF. The CDR3, as DNA: TGTGCCAGCAGTTTTCAATACGAGAGGAGAGGCACAGATACGCAGTATTTT.

This clone was counted a few times. CDR3 nucleotides: TGTGCCAGCAGTGTTGGCAGGGGGCTAAGCGGGGAGCTGTTTTTT. Translation gives CASSVGRGLSGELFF. V and J are TRBV2 and TRBJ2-2; 8 positions agree with TRBD1. Germline V gene sequence: CDR1 SNHLY, CDR2 FYNNEI. Germline trimming cut 4 bases from V and 7 bases from J; bases unmatched to any gene: 8. The CDR3 is made up of 15 amino acids. Looking up the rest from reference TRBV2 and TRBJ2-2 gives the full variable domain: EPEVTQTPSHQVTQMGQEVILRCVPISNHLYFYWYRQILGQKVEFLVSFYNNEISEKSEIFDDQFSVERPDGSNFTLKIRSTKLEDSAMYFCASSVGRGLSGELFFGEGSRLTVL.

This sequence joins TRBV11-2 and TRBJ1-4; TRBD1 aligns across 8 bases. V trimming: 1 base; J trimming: 14 bases; junction bases outside the gene matches: 6. In germline, CDR1 is SGHAT, CDR2 FQNNGV. This CDR3 is 13 amino acids long. CDR3 sequence (DNA): TGTGCCAGCAGCTTAGTGGGACAGGCCGGGCTGTTTTTT. It translates to CASSLVGQAGLFF.

This clone is judged medium-sized. This chain connects TRBV5-4 to TRBJ2-7; 9 bases fit TRBD2. Germline V CDR1 and CDR2: SGHNT, YYREEE (reference sequence). The CDR3 sequence is 14 residues long. V lost 1 base, J lost 7 bases, and 6 bases stayed unmatched. CDR3 DNA sequence: TGTGCCAGCAGCTTGACGCGGGGGGGCTCGGAGCAGTACTTC. This sequence encodes CASSLTRGGSEQYF.

The chain uses TRBV5-1 and TRBJ2-1, with 7 bases fitting TRBD1. With 4 bases clipped from V and 9 bases from J, the junction kept 13 bases outside the gene matches. The germline V gene encodes CDR1 SGHRS and CDR2 YFSETQ. This CDR3 has 15 amino acids. In DNA form, the CDR3 reads TGCGCCAGCAGCGGACGACAGGGAGAGAGGGGTGAGCAGTTCTTC. Translating it yields CASSGRQGERGEQFF.

V is TRBV19 and J is TRBJ1-5, with unresolved D. CDR1 LNHDA and CDR2 SQIVND come from the germline V gene (reference sequence). The V end was cut by 3 bases, the J end by 0 bases, with 9 bases between. This CDR3 has 15 amino acids. The CDR3 loop is CASSMAGNSNQPQHF. In DNA, the CDR3 is TGTGCCAGTAGTATGGCAGGAAATAGCAATCAGCCCCAGCATTTT.

This chain joins TRBV7-9 and TRBJ1-1; TRBD1 matches at 9 bases. CDR1 SEHNR and CDR2 FQNEAQ come from the germline V gene (reference sequence). The V gene end was trimmed by 2 bases and the J gene end by 2 bases; junction bases not matched to a gene: 3. This CDR3 is 15 amino acids long. CDR3 region: CASSLRQGDNTEAFF. DNA of the CDR3: TGTGCCAGCAGCTTAAGACAGGGGGATAACACTGAAGCTTTCTTT. The variable domain in full, completed from reference TRBV7-9 and TRBJ1-1, reads DTGVSQNPRHKITKRGQNVTFRCDPISEHNRLYWYRQTLGQGPEFLTYFQNEAQLEKSRLLSDRFSAERPKGSFSTLEIQRTEQGDSAMYLCASSLRQGDNTEAFFGQGTRLTVV.